This TCR beta chain stems from a study of cytomegalovirus exposure and HLA in healthy donors. Study-level points and caveats: A later analysis found most CMV-associated TCR beta chains apparently HLA-restricted.

The CDR3 is made up of 17 amino acids. V lost 0 bases and J lost 1, with 15 bases in between. In germline, CDR1 is SNHLY, CDR2 FYNNEI. Concerning this clone itself: Its cognate antigen is unknown.

The PCR contained 60 Vbeta and 13 Jbeta primers. The method was immunoSEQ multiplex PCR; TCRdb's version includes in-frame clones alone and lacks a portion of them. This repertoire shows about 210,000 clones, about three quarters found once; its top ten account for 1.5% to 2%. What was sequenced was PBMCs. V gene TRBV2 combines with J gene TRBJ2-5; weak D call: TRBD1 (5 bases). This sequence originates from a male donor in good health and CMV-seronegative. CDR3 sequence: CASSEALTGMIQETQYF. The CDR3 DNA reads TGTGCCAGCAGTGAAGCGCTTACAGGAATGATCCAAGAGACCCAGTACTTC.